This T cell receptor (beta chain) was recovered during a study of cytomegalovirus exposure and HLA in healthy donors. PCR amplification relied on 60 Vbeta primers (plus 13 Jbeta primers). This table comes from immunoSEQ multiplex PCR, and its TCRdb copy is limited to in-frame clones, with some not included. The sample comprises 30,000 to 35,000 clones, 75% to 85% of which are singletons, and around 3.6% rests with the top ten. This CDR3 has 15 amino acids. Germline V gives CDR1 SGHTA, CDR2 FQGNSA. V was pared by 5 bases and J by 0 bases, with 13 bases between. The study's findings and limits: Prior analysis indicated that the majority of TCR beta V segments exhibited productivity approximately 90% or approximately 30% of the time. Later on, an analysis tied approximately 17,000 TCR beta sequences to HLA alleles at 0.05 false discovery rate. DRB1 showed the most TCR associations and HLA-C the fewest in a later analysis, as rates varied by HLA locus. The authors considered a cluster of highly shared sequence variants likely to be a sequencing artifact.

This clone came up a few times. What it recognizes is unknown. The sequenced sample consisted of PBMCs. The V call is TRBV7-2, the J call TRBJ1-2; D might be TRBD1 (6 bases). The TCR comes from a woman aged 18 to 35 in good health and CMV-seronegative. The CDR3 nucleotides read TGTGCCAGCAGCCGAGGACAGTTGACTAACTATGGCTACACCTTC. Its translation is CASSRGQLTNYGYTF.